Each of the 31 T cell receptor beta chains below was sequenced from the same sample in a study of OX40 agonist ivuxolimab in advanced cancers. Profiled with immunoSEQ multiplex PCR; TCRdb holds only in-frame clones, not every one. The sample carries about 9,500 clones, around three fifths recorded once. The sample here was CD4+ or CD8+ T cells sorted from blood, taken in a trial of the OX40 agonist ivuxolimab. Receptors originate from an adult with an advanced solid tumor such as melanoma, head and neck, liver or kidney cancer.

The V and J genes are TRBV25-1 and TRBJ2-5; no definite D call. The ends were cut back, 10 bases at V and 3 bases at J, with 6 bases in the middle. Germline-derived CDR1 and CDR2 are MGHDK and SYGVNS. CDR3 length: 10 residues. CDR3 coding DNA: TGTGCCACCCATAAAGAGACCCAGTACTTC. It is translated as CATHKETQYF.

The V gene is TRBV6-5, the J gene TRBJ1-1; D is unclear. Germline V gene sequence: CDR1 MNHEY, CDR2 SVGAGI. There are 11 residues in the CDR3. Trimming cost V 2 bases and J 11 bases, with 9 bases left between them. CDR3 nucleotide sequence: TGTGCCAGCAGTTACGGGAGGGCCGCTTTCTTT. This translates into CASSYGRAAFF.

The chain employs TRBV28 and TRBJ2-5; 7 bases map to TRBD1. V lost 6 bases and J lost 3; bases outside the gene matches: 4. The CDR3 is 13 residues long. In germline, CDR1 is MDHEN, CDR2 SYDVKM. The CDR3 DNA is TGTGCCAGCAGACAGGGACAGAAAGAGACCCAGTACTTC. It encodes CASRQGQKETQYF.

This chain links TRBV10-3 with TRBJ2-7; tentative D call: TRBD2 (5 bases). The CDR3 loop spans 14 amino acids. CDR1 and CDR2 (germline): ENHRY, SYGVKD. The V end was cut by 0 bases, the J end by 4 bases, with 10 bases between. The CDR3 loop is CAISESGSIYEQYF. In nucleotides, the CDR3 is TGTGCCATCAGTGAGTCGGGGAGCATTTACGAGCAGTACTTC.

The V and J genes are TRBV30 and TRBJ2-3; 7 nucleotides align to TRBD2. The V gene's germline CDR1 is GTSNPN and CDR2 SVGIG (reference sequence). The CDR3 is 17 amino acids. V shed 5 bases, J shed 1 base, and the junction held 15 bases outside the gene matches. The CDR3 is CAWSSVLADIRTDTQYF. The CDR3 DNA reads as TGTGCCTGGTCCTCGGTCCTAGCGGACATCCGCACAGATACGCAGTATTTT.

Comments on this clone: A read error may explain this, as a much larger clone is one base away. Other DNA sequences from this sample encode an identical CDR3 as well. This chain joins TRBV4-1 and TRBJ2-7; 11 bases are shared with TRBD2. The CDR3 is made up of 16 amino acids. From germline, CDR1 is MGHRA and CDR2 YSYEKL. V shed 1 base, J shed 5 bases, and the junction held 7 bases outside the gene matches. For the CDR3, the DNA is TGCGCCAGCAGCCAAGGGGGGCTAGCGGGGGGCCACGAGCAGTACTTC. Encoded protein: CASSQGGLAGGHEQYF.

The chain recombines TRBV9 with TRBJ1-5; no clear D gene. Trimming removed 3 bases at V and 1 base at J, with 8 bases between. There are 14 residues in the CDR3. The germline CDR1 and CDR2 sequences are SGDLS and YYNGEE. CDR3 DNA: TGTGCCAGCAGCGGGACCGCCAGCAATCAGCCCCAGCATTTT. It yields the protein CASSGTASNQPQHF.

J is TRBJ2-5 and V is TRBV27; unclear D gene. Judging by the DNA end, TRBJ2-7 fits better; the J call may be wrong. Germline V gene lookup returns CDR1 MNHEY and CDR2 SMNVEV (reference sequence). There are 14 residues in the CDR3. CDR3 residues: CASSLSLSSYEQYF. CDR3 nucleotides: TGTGCCAGCAGTTTATCGCTCAGTTCTTACGAGCAGTACTTC.

The chain employs TRBV7-2 and TRBJ2-7; D possibly uses TRBD1 or TRBD2 (5 bases each). Trimming removed 5 bases from V and 3 bases from J, with 17 bases in between. Germline V gene sequence: CDR1 SGHTA, CDR2 FQGNSA. The CDR3 has 15 residues. The CDR3 region has the DNA TGTGCCAGCAGCGGTGGGACGGCCCACGGCTACGAGCAGTACTTC. It yields the protein CASSGGTAHGYEQYF.

The rearrangement uses TRBV19 and TRBJ2-3; D is uncertain. Trimming removed 7 bases at V and 4 bases at J, with 9 bases between. Germline loops: CDR1 LNHDA, CDR2 SQIVND (reference sequence). This CDR3 region has 12 residues. CDR3 region: CASKALPDTQYF. As DNA, the CDR3 is TGTGCCAGTAAGGCTCTTCCAGATACGCAGTATTTT.

V is TRBV6-5 and J is TRBJ1-4; a possible D gene is TRBD1 (5 bases). CDR1 and CDR2 (germline): MNHEY, SVGAGI. The ends were cut back, 0 bases at V and 1 base at J, with 9 bases in the middle. The CDR3 is made up of 16 amino acids. The CDR3 DNA reads as TGTGCCAGCAGTTACTCGGCTGGGGGAACTAATGAAAAACTGTTTTTT. Amino acid sequence: CASSYSAGGTNEKLFF.

The chain carries TRBV4-1 and TRBJ2-7, with 9 bases fitting TRBD2. Germline lookup yields CDR1 MGHRA and CDR2 YSYEKL. J was trimmed by 4 bases and V by 1 base; bases with no gene match: 11. CDR3 length: 17 amino acids. The CDR3 nucleotides read TGCGCCAGCAGCCAAGGGCTAGCGGGGTGGTGGGGGTACGAGCAGTACTTC. Translating it yields CASSQGLAGWWGYEQYF.

This clone has only a few counts. The chain is built from TRBV27 and TRBJ2-7; 15 bases are a match to TRBD2. The germline gives CDR1 MNHEY, CDR2 SMNVEV (reference sequence). J lost 2 bases, V lost 5 bases, and 4 bases had no gene match. The CDR3 has 16 residues. CDR3: CASSGTSGGPPYEQYF. The CDR3 DNA reads as TGTGCCAGCAGTGGGACTAGCGGGGGGCCCCCCTACGAGCAGTACTTC.

The chain couples TRBV5-4 to TRBJ2-5; TRBD1 agrees at 9 bases. Germline V gene lookup returns CDR1 SGHNT and CDR2 YYREEE (reference sequence). CDR3 size: 16 residues. With V trimmed by 4 bases and J by 1 base, 8 bases remained unmatched. CDR3 protein: CASSNPTGGIQETQYF. The CDR3 nucleotides read TGTGCCAGCAGCAATCCGACAGGGGGTATCCAAGAGACCCAGTACTTC.

As concerns this clone: Distinct nucleotide sequences in the sample also encode this CDR3. The chain has TRBV4-3 and TRBJ1-2; TRBD1 is a possible D gene (6 bases). The CDR3 covers 15 residues. Germline values: CDR1 LGHNA, CDR2 YSLEER. V was trimmed by 0 bases and J by 6 bases, leaving 14 bases between them. CDR3 loop: CASSQDRGTRDGYTF. The CDR3 nucleotides are TGCGCCAGCAGCCAAGATCGAGGGACAAGGGATGGCTACACCTTC.

The chain has TRBV7-2 and TRBJ2-1, with TRBD1 matching over 8 bases. Trimming took 1 base from V and 1 from J; bases not matched to a gene: 3. The germline gives CDR1 SGHTA, CDR2 FQGNSA. The CDR3 spans 16 residues. CDR3 in amino acids: CASSLEDRDSYNEQFF. DNA of the CDR3: TGTGCCAGCAGCTTAGAGGACAGGGATTCCTACAATGAGCAGTTCTTC.

V gene TRBV19 combines with J gene TRBJ1-5; D gene uncertain. Germline CDR1 LNHDA, CDR2 SQIVND (reference sequence). CDR3 size: 12 residues. V was shortened by 6 bases and J by 3 bases, with 6 bases between the two germline ends. The CDR3 is CASRADNQPQHF. The CDR3 nucleotides read TGTGCCAGTAGGGCCGACAATCAGCCCCAGCATTTT.

The chain links TRBV14 to TRBJ2-1; 11 bases agree with TRBD1. V was clipped by 5 bases and J by 2 bases; unmatched bases: 5. From germline, CDR1 is SGHDN and CDR2 FVKESK. The CDR3 totals 16 residues. CDR3 nucleotides: TGTGCCAGCAGCACCTGGACAGGGGGCGCCTACAATGAGCAGTTCTTC. Translated: CASSTWTGGAYNEQFF.

This clone has only a few counts. The chain employs TRBV16 and TRBJ1-2, with D possibly being TRBD1 (5 bases). Trimming cost V 1 base and J 2 bases, with 14 bases left between them. This CDR3 is 16 amino acids long. Germline values: CDR1 KGHSY, CDR2 FQNENV. The CDR3 DNA reads as TGTGCCAGCAGCCAATTACCTTTGGGGCAGAACTATGGCTACACCTTC. The encoded protein is CASSQLPLGQNYGYTF. Supplemented by reference TRBV16 and TRBJ1-2, the full variable domain reads GEEVAQTPKHLVRGEGQKAKLYCAPIKGHSYVFWYQQVLKNEFKFLISFQNENVFDETGMPKERFSAKCLPNSPCSLEIQATKLEDSAVYFCASSQLPLGQNYGYTFGSGTRLTVV.

The J gene is TRBJ2-3, the V gene TRBV25-1; D is perhaps TRBD2 (6 bases). Germline CDR1 and CDR2: MGHDK and SYGVNS. V was pared by 5 bases and J by 3 bases, with 12 bases between. The CDR3 consists of 14 residues. The CDR3 spells CASSIGGVTDTQYF. Here the CDR3 DNA reads TGTGCCAGCAGTATCGGGGGAGTGACAGATACGCAGTATTTT.

Concerning this clone: Other DNA sequences in this sample translate to the same CDR3. The chain recombines TRBV30 with TRBJ2-1, with 8 bases fitting TRBD1. Germline V gives CDR1 GTSNPN, CDR2 SVGIG (reference sequence). After removal of 2 bases from V and 9 bases from J, the junction contained 9 bases not matched to a gene. The CDR3 loop spans 14 amino acids. The CDR3 region is CAWSTGQGAPEQFF. CDR3 bases: TGTGCCTGGAGTACGGGTCAGGGGGCCCCTGAGCAGTTCTTC.

V is TRBV28 and J is TRBJ1-4; a weak D match, TRBD1 (5 bases). The ends were cut back, 6 bases at V and 6 bases at J, with 14 bases in the middle. The CDR3 sequence is 14 residues long. Per germline, CDR1 MDHEN and CDR2 SYDVKM. For the CDR3, the DNA is TGTGCCAGCAGGGGGGGGACTGATTATGAAAAACTGTTTTTT. Translation gives CASRGGTDYEKLFF.

This chain uses TRBV6-1 with TRBJ2-3; D is undetermined. The CDR3 length is 10 residues. Germline loops: CDR1 MNHNS, CDR2 SASEGT. The V end was cut by 6 bases, the J end by 4 bases, with 2 bases between. CDR3 loop: CASRSDTQYF. CDR3 bases: TGTGCCAGCAGGTCAGATACGCAGTATTTT.

This clone was seen a handful of times. J is TRBJ1-6 and V is TRBV6-8, with TRBD1 matching over 10 bases. Germline loops: CDR1 MNHGY, CDR2 SAAAGT. V dropped 5 bases and J dropped 8; count of bases not matched to a gene: 0. This CDR3 region has 13 residues. The CDR3 region is CASSDRGHSPLHF. Written as DNA, the CDR3 is TGTGCCAGCAGTGACAGGGGGCATTCACCCCTCCACTTT.

This sequence joins TRBV5-1 and TRBJ1-6; TRBD1 agrees at 9 bases. The germline CDR1 and CDR2 sequences are SGHRS and YFSETQ. J lost 9 bases, V lost 5 bases, and 9 bases had no gene match. This CDR3 comprises 15 residues. CDR3 DNA sequence: TGCGCCAGCAGTTCTACCGACAGGGGGATTTCACCCCTCCACTTT. Its protein product is CASSSTDRGISPLHF. Drawing the rest from reference TRBV5-1 and TRBJ1-6, the complete variable domain is KAGVTQTPRYLIKTRGQQVTLSCSPISGHRSVSWYQQTPGQGLQFLFEYFSETQRNKGNFPGRFSGRQFSNSRSEMNVSTLELGDSALYLCASSSTDRGISPLHFGNGTRLTVT.

V is TRBV11-1 and J is TRBJ2-3, with D possibly TRBD2 on 5 matching bases. In germline, CDR1 is SGHAT, CDR2 FQDESV (reference sequence). This CDR3 is built from 14 residues. V dropped 2 bases and J dropped 2 bases, with 8 bases sitting between them. The CDR3: CASSLTGNTDTQYF. The CDR3 region has the DNA TGTGCCAGCAGCTTAACGGGGAACACAGATACGCAGTATTTT.

The V call is TRBV5-4, the J call TRBJ2-5; tentatively, D is TRBD1 or TRBD2 (7 bases each). CDR1 and CDR2 (germline): SGHNT, YYREEE (reference sequence). The CDR3 consists of 15 residues. The ends were cut back, 4 bases at V and 5 bases at J, with 18 bases in the middle. The CDR3 region is CASSQGEGGGETQYF. As DNA, the CDR3 is TGTGCCAGCAGCCAAGGCGAGGGAGGGGGCGAGACCCAGTACTTC. The full variable domain, completed using reference TRBV5-4 and TRBJ2-5, is ETGVTQSPTHLIKTRGQQVTLRCSSQSGHNTVSWYQQALGQGPQFIFQYYREEENGRGNFPPRFSGLQFPNYSSELNVNALELDDSALYLCASSQGEGGGETQYFGPGTRLLVL.

The chain employs TRBV27 and TRBJ1-5; D not resolved. Germline values: CDR1 MNHEY, CDR2 SMNVEV (reference sequence). The V end was cut by 4 bases, the J end by 9 bases, with 13 bases between. The CDR3 loop spans 13 amino acids. The CDR3 is CASSSWTSGPQHF. The CDR3, as DNA: TGTGCCAGCAGTTCATGGACCTCCGGGCCCCAGCATTTT.

This sequence joins TRBV5-1 and TRBJ1-2; 7 nucleotides agree with TRBD1. Germline V lookup: CDR1 SGHRS, CDR2 YFSETQ. The length of the CDR3 is 15 residues. J gave up 0 bases and V 4 bases, and 6 bases lay outside the gene matches. The CDR3 loop reads CASSDRDSSNYGYTF. CDR3 bases: TGCGCCAGCAGCGACCGGGACAGCTCTAACTATGGCTACACCTTC.

This clone is categorized as medium-sized. The V call is TRBV27, the J call TRBJ1-2; 11 bases agree with TRBD1. With 5 bases clipped from V and 6 bases from J, the junction kept 2 bases outside the gene matches. This CDR3 spans 13 amino acids. Germline CDR1 reads MNHEY; CDR2 reads SMNVEV (reference sequence). The CDR3 region has the DNA TGTGCCAGCAGTGCGGGACAGGGGGATGGCTACACCTTC. Encoded protein: CASSAGQGDGYTF.

The chain joins TRBV27 to TRBJ2-7; a possible D gene is TRBD2 (6 bases). Germline lookup yields CDR1 MNHEY and CDR2 SMNVEV (reference sequence). The ends were cut back, 3 bases at V and 1 base at J, with 13 bases in the middle. CDR3 length equals 15 residues. DNA for the CDR3: TGTGCCAGCAGTTTCGGGGCTAGCGCATCCTACGAGCAGTACTTC. Protein sequence: CASSFGASASYEQYF.